This entry lists 10 T cell receptor beta chains sequenced from one sample in a study of tumor and adjacent non-tumor tissue in lung cancer. Three rounds of nested PCR, following a modified ARM-PCR protocol, produced the TCRbeta library. TCRdb processed the multiplex PCR reads anew with MiXCR; each CDR3 protein has one entry. The table lists roughly 76,000 distinct CDR3 sequences, about two thirds of them singletons. This sample's RNA came from whole unsorted tissue. The sequenced sample was lung tumor tissue. The receptors here all came from a woman between 70 and 85 years old with non-small cell lung cancer.

Note on this clonotype: One end of the junction is discordant with germline, which a read error may explain. The V gene is TRBV10-3, the J gene TRBJ2-1, with TRBD2 matching 9 bases. The CDR3 spans 19 residues. Germline CDR1 and CDR2: ENHRY and SYGVKD. Here the CDR3 reads CTISTKVTSGWSSYNEQFF. CDR3 coding DNA: TGTACCATCTCGACAAAGGTGACTAGCGGATGGAGCTCTTACAATGAACAGTTCTTC.

Notes on this clonotype: A much larger clone lies a single base off, so this may be a read error. The chain recombines TRBV10-3 with TRBJ1-1; 8 bases are a match to TRBD1. The germline V gene encodes CDR1 ENHRY and CDR2 SYGVKD. V trimming: 5 bases; J trimming: 3 bases; junction bases outside the gene matches: 5. The CDR3 is made up of 14 amino acids. The CDR3 DNA follows: TGTGCCATCAGTAACGACAGGGGAGACACTGAAGCTTTCTTT. It encodes CAISNDRGDTEAFF.

Concerning this clonotype: Because the CDR3 is missing its conserved closing phenylalanine or tryptophan, this is likely a read error. Because the CDR3's place on the DNA is in doubt, the DNA is left out and the CDR3 is given as listed by TCRdb. The chain has TRBV6-2 or TRBV6-3 and TRBJ2-1; the table's D call, TRBD1, has no DNA check behind it. CDR1 and CDR2 from the germline V gene are MNHEY and SVGEGT. The CDR3 numbers 15 amino acids, ends counted. CDR3 loop: CASSYMGQYIDEQSL.

This clonotype was counted at least ten times. The gene calls are TRBV28 and TRBJ2-7; D is unclear. Germline V CDR1 and CDR2: MDHEN, SYDVKM. The CDR3 consists of 13 residues. Trimming took 8 bases from V and 5 from J, leaving 16 bases between them. The CDR3 reads CASRWVDKNEQYF. As DNA, the CDR3 is TGTGCCAGCCGGTGGGTGGATAAAAACGAGCAGTACTTC. The whole variable domain, filled in from reference TRBV28 and TRBJ2-7, reads DVKVTQSSRYLVKRTGEKVFLECVQDMDHENMFWYRQDPGLGLRLIYFSYDVKMKEKGDIPEGYSVSREKKERFSLILESASTNQTSMYLCASRWVDKNEQYFGPGTRLTVT.

By frequency in the sample, this clonotype is large. This chain links TRBV4-2 with TRBJ2-7; TRBD2 agrees at 10 bases. The CDR3 loop spans 22 amino acids. Trimming cost V 1 base and J 0 bases; bases outside gene matches: 21. Germline V gene lookup returns CDR1 LGHNA and CDR2 YNFKEQ. The CDR3 here is CASSQVFIRLLAGLPSSYEQYF. The CDR3, as DNA: TGTGCCAGCAGCCAAGTTTTCATCAGATTACTAGCGGGATTACCGAGCTCCTACGAGCAGTACTTC.

At least ten counts were recorded for this clonotype. The rearrangement joins TRBV20-1 to TRBJ2-7; weak D call: TRBD2 (6 bases). The germline CDR1 and CDR2 sequences are DFQATT and SNEGSKA (reference sequence). This CDR3 region has 14 residues. Trimming shortened V by 0 bases and J by 6 bases, and 15 bases separated the two germline ends. The CDR3 DNA follows: TGCAGTGCTAGAGATATCGGGACGGGAGTCGAGCAGTACTTC. This sequence encodes CSARDIGTGVEQYF.

The chain couples TRBV4-1 to TRBJ2-2; D may correspond to TRBD1 or TRBD2 (5 bases each). This CDR3 has 18 amino acids. From germline, CDR1 is MGHRA and CDR2 YSYEKL. The V end lost 1 base, the J end lost 1 base, and 16 bases lay between the germline ends. CDR3 sequence (DNA): TGCGCCAGCAGCCAAGTCTATCGGGGCTCGGTGAACACCGGGGAGCTGTTTTTT. Protein sequence: CASSQVYRGSVNTGELFF.

This clonotype was counted once. This CDR3 reads CASSSRERDTDTQYF. The DNA for the CDR3 is TGCGCCAGCAGTTCACGAGAGAGGGATACAGATACGCAGTATTTT. This chain links TRBV5-1 with TRBJ2-3; maybe TRBD2 (5 bases). The germline gives CDR1 SGHRS, CDR2 YFSETQ. Between the trimmed V and J ends, which lost 5 bases and 3 bases, there was a span of 16 bases. The CDR3 extends over 15 amino acids. Full variable domain (remainder filled in from reference TRBV5-1 and TRBJ2-3): KAGVTQTPRYLIKTRGQQVTLSCSPISGHRSVSWYQQTPGQGLQFLFEYFSETQRNKGNFPGRFSGRQFSNSRSEMNVSTLELGDSALYLCASSSRERDTDTQYFGPGTRLTVL.

This clonotype was seen only once. This clone may be a read error of a much larger clone one base away. The genes are TRBV28 and TRBJ2-2; tentative D call: TRBD2 (5 bases). In germline, CDR1 is MDHEN, CDR2 SYDVKM. This CDR3 has 13 amino acids. CDR3 nucleotides: TGTGCCAGCAGTATCTTGAACACCGGGGAGCTGTTATTT. This translates into CASSILNTGELLF.

A note on this clonotype: This CDR3 is missing its conserved last phenylalanine or tryptophan, likely due to a read error. The chain uses TRBV6-1 and TRBJ1-2, with unresolved D. This CDR3 has 14 amino acids. Germline CDR1 is MNHNS and CDR2 is SASEGT. DNA of the CDR3: TGTGTCAGCAGTGTGAACAGCGACGATAGGGGCTACACCCTC. It is translated as CVSSVNSDDRGYTL.